The present entry profiles one T cell receptor (beta chain) with its context. Its antigen is unknown. This specimen comes from a study of CD8 T cell repertoires and HIV-1 epitope variants. Study information: Tested: three Gag epitope families, Nef HW9 and YT9.

Overall study findings and caveats: Only beta chains were identified, marking proliferation to antigen, not function.

The CDR3 is 14 amino acids. CDR1 and CDR2 (germline): SGHDT, YYEEEE. The V end lost 2 bases, the J end lost 0 bases, and 8 bases lay between the germline ends. The method was immunoSEQ multiplex PCR; TCRdb's version includes in-frame clones alone and lacks a portion of them. Of about 4,800 clones in the sample, less than 75% were seen once. Material: cultured CD8+ T cells derived from PBMCs. This TCR was recovered from a male donor with HIV. The chain carries TRBV5-6 and TRBJ1-1; D unclear. The CDR3 bases are TGTGCCAGCAGCTTCGGCTTGGTGAACACTGAAGCTTTCTTT. As protein: CASSFGLVNTEAFF.